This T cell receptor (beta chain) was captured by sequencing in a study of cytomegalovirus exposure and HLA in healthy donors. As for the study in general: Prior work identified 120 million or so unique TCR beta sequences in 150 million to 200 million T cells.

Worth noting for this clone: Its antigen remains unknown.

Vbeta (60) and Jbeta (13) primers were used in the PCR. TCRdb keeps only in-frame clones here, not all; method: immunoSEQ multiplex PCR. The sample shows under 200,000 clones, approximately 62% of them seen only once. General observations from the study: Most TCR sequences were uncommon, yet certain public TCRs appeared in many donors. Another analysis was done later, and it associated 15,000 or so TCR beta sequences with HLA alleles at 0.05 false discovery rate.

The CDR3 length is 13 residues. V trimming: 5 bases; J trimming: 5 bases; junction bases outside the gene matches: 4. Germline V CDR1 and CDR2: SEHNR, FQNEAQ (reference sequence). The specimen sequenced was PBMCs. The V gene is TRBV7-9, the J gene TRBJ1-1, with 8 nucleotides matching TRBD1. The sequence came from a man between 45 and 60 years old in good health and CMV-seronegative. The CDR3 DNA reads TGTGCCAGCAGCATAGGACAGGGTACTGAAGCTTTCTTT. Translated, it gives CASSIGQGTEAFF.